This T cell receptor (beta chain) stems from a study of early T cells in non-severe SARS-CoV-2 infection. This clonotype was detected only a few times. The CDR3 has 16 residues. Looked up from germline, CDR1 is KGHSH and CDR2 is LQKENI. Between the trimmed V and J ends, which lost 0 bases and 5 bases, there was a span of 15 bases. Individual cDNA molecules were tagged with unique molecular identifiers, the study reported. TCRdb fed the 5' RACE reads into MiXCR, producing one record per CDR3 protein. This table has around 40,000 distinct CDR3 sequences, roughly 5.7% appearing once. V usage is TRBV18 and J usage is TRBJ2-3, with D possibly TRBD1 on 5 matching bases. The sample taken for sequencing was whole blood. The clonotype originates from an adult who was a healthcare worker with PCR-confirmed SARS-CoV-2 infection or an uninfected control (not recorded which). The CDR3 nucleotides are TGTGCCAGCTCACCACCGGCCACCAGGGTTCAAGATACGCAGTATTTT. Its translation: CASSPPATRVQDTQYF.